Here is one TCR beta chain with its context. Clones were sequenced by immunoSEQ multiplex PCR, and TCRdb holds only the in-frame ones, with some missing. This sample has about 220,000 clones, with 82% found just once. This specimen belongs to a study of blood T cell repertoires in COVID-19. Study background: PBMCs, B-cell-depleted T cells, or T cells provided the cDNA or gDNA that made up the material.

The CDR3 is 13 residues long. The germline CDR1 and CDR2 sequences are LNHDA and SQIVND (reference sequence). V lost 5 bases, J lost 0 bases, and 8 bases lay in between. V usage is TRBV19 and J usage is TRBJ2-7; tentatively, D is TRBD1 (5 bases). This TCR came from a woman aged 70 to 79 with COVID-19, enrolled during active disease. The sequenced sample was peripheral blood. Here the CDR3 DNA reads TGTGCCAGTAGTTCGACAGACTCCTACGAGCAGTACTTC. Amino acids: CASSSTDSYEQYF.